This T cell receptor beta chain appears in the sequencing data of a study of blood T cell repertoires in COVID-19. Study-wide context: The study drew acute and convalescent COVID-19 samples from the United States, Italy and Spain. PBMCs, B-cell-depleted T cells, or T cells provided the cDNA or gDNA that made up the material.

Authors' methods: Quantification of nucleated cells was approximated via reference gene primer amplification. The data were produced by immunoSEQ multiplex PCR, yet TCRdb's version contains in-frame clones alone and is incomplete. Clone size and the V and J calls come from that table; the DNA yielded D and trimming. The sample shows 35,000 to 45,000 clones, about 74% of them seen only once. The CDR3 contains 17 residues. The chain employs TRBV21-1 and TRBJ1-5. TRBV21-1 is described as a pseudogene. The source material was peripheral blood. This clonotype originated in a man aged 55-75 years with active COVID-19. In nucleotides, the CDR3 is TGTGCCAGCAGCAAACGGAGCCCCGGGGGTAGCAATCAGCCCCAGCATTTT. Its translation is CASSKRSPGGSNQPQHF.